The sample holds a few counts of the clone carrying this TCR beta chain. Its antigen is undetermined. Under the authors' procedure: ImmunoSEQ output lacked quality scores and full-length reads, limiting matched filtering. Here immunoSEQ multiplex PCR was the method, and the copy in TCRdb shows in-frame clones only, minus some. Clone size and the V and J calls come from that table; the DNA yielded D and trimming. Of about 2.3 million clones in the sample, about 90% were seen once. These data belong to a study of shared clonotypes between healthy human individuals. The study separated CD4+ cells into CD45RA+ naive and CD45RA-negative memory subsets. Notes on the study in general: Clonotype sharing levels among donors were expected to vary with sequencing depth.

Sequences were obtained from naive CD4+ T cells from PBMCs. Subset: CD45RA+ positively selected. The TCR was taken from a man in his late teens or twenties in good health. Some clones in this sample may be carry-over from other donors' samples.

CDR3 protein: CASASYQPQHF. The CDR3 nucleotides are TGTGCCAGCGCCTCCTATCAGCCCCAGCATTTT. The chain joins TRBV28 to TRBJ1-5; D unresolved. The CDR3 is 11 residues long. Germline loops: CDR1 MDHEN, CDR2 SYDVKM. V dropped 8 bases and J dropped 5 bases, with 7 bases sitting between them.